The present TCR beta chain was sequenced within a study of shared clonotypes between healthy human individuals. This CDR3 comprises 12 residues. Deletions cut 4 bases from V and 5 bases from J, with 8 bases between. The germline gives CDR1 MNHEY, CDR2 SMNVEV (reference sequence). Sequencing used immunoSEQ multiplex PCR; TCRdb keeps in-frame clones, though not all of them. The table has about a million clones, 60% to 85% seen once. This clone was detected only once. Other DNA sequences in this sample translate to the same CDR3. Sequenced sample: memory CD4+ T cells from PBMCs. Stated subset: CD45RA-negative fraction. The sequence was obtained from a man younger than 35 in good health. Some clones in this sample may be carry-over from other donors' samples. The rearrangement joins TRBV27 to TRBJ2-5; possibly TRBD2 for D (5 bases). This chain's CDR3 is CASSSRGETQYF. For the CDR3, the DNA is TGTGCCAGCAGTTCCCGAGGGGAGACCCAGTACTTC.